A selection of T cell receptor beta chains follows, all from one sample in a study of T-cell reconstitution after alpha-beta-depleted transplantation in children. A single record per CDR3 protein comes from TCRdb applying MiXCR to the PCR reads. The data show 200,000 to 300,000 distinct CDR3 sequences, with 12% seen just once and over 2% held by the top ten. The sample was PBMCs from the stem cell graft donor, taken from the stem cell graft. The origin of the receptors is a human donor who donated a stem cell graft to a child with acute lymphoblastic leukemia. CDR3s include the opening cysteine and the closing phenylalanine or tryptophan. A D gene is named only where the DNA matches it firmly. A clone size is listed for some rows: how often the clone was seen (once, few, many), or a class if it is expanded.

>13|many|NA|TRBJ1-2|TRBV15
TGTGCCACCAGCAGAGATAAGGTCTATGGCTACACCTTC
CATSRDKVYGYTF
>14|many|NA|TRBJ2-3|TRBV29-1
TGCAGTTTAAGAGCGGTAGAGTCCACAGATACGCAGTATTTT
CSLRAVESTDTQYF
>16|NA|TRBD2|TRBJ2-1|TRBV5-1
TGCGCCAGCAGCCCCGGGACTAGCAGAAGCTACAATGAGCAGTTCTTC
CASSPGTSRSYNEQFF
>13|many|NA|TRBJ2-7|TRBV6-1
TGTGCCAGCAGTGAAAATCGGCCTTACGAGCAGTACTTC
CASSENRPYEQYF
>12|NA|NA|TRBJ1-1|TRBV7-2
TGTGCCAGCAGCTTAAGGGTGCAAGGAGCTTTCTTT
CASSLRVQGAFF
>15|many|TRBD1|TRBJ2-1|TRBV6-2/TRBV6-3
TGTGCCAGCGGTCCCCAGGACAGGGCGTCTAGGGAGCAGTTCTTC
CASGPQDRASREQFF
>12|many|NA|TRBJ2-2|TRBV7-9
TGTGCCAGCAGCTTCGGGACCGGGGAGCTGTTTTTT
CASSFGTGELFF
>14|many|TRBD1|TRBJ2-5|TRBV12-3/TRBV12-4
TGTGCCAGCAGCTATGACAGGGGAGGAGAGACCCAGTACTTC
CASSYDRGGETQYF
>13|many|NA|TRBJ1-1|TRBV7-9
TGTGCCAGCAGCTTAGCCTCGGAGCGGGTAGCTTTCTTT
CASSLASERVAFF
>15|NA|NA|TRBJ2-2|TRBV5-1
TGCGCCAGCAGCCGGGACTTTGCAAACACCGGGGAGCTGTTTTTT
CASSRDFANTGELFF
>13|many|NA|TRBJ2-7|TRBV4-2
TGTGCCAGCAGCCAACGCCTTTCTTACGAGCAGTACTTC
CASSQRLSYEQYF
>18|many|TRBD1|TRBJ1-5|TRBV4-2
TGTGCCAGCAGCCAAGAGGGGCGAGGGGGCTCGGGTCGTCAGCCCCAGCATTTT
CASSQEGRGGSGRQPQHF
>16|many|NA|TRBJ1-3|TRBV9
TGTGCCAGCAGCGTAGCTGGAGAGTCCTCTGGAAACACCATATATTTT
CASSVAGESSGNTIYF
>15|many|NA|TRBJ2-4|TRBV9
TGTGCCAGCAGCGTAGCGGGCCGCTCCGGGGACATTCAGTACTTC
CASSVAGRSGDIQYF
>13|many|NA|TRBJ1-2|TRBV14
TGTGCCAGCAGCCAACACGTTGGCTTCGGCTACACCTTC
CASSQHVGFGYTF
>14|many|NA|TRBJ2-4|TRBV27
TGTGCCAGCAGTTGGGATCAGCTAGGCAACATTCAGTACTTC
CASSWDQLGNIQYF
>14|few|NA|TRBJ2-5|TRBV4-3
TGCGCCAGCAGCCGACAAGGACTGGCAGAGACCCAGTACTTC
CASSRQGLAETQYF
>13|many|TRBD2|TRBJ2-1|TRBV9
TGTGCCAGCAGCACCGGGACTACCAATGAGCAGTTCTTC
CASSTGTTNEQFF
>13|few|TRBD1|TRBJ2-1|TRBV5-1
TGCGCCAGCAGCTGGATACAGGGGAATGAGCAGTTCTTC
CASSWIQGNEQFF
>13|many|TRBD2|TRBJ2-7|TRBV12-3/TRBV12-4
TGTGCCAGCACCCCGGGAGGGCCTAACGAGCAGTACTTC
CASTPGGPNEQYF
>11|many|NA|TRBJ2-5|TRBV12-3/TRBV12-4
TGTGCCAGCAGTTTCACAGGGACCCAGTACTTC
CASSFTGTQYF
>15|many|TRBD1|TRBJ1-4|TRBV11-2
TGTGCCAGCAGCGCACGGACAGGGACTAATGAAAAACTGTTTTTT
CASSARTGTNEKLFF
>15|few|TRBD1|TRBJ2-5|TRBV6-1
TGTGCCAGCAGCCGGCGGACAGGGGTAGCGGAGACCCAGTACTTC
CASSRRTGVAETQYF
>14|many|NA|TRBJ2-7|TRBV7-9
TGTGCCAGCAGCTTAGCAGGGGTTCGCTACGAGCAGTACTTC
CASSLAGVRYEQYF
>16|many|TRBD1|TRBJ1-2|TRBV4-2
TGTGCCAGCAGCCAAGATCAGCAGACAGGGAACTATGGCTACACCTTC
CASSQDQQTGNYGYTF
>15|many|NA|TRBJ2-1|TRBV10-3
TGTGCCATCAAAGGTAGCCTCAAAATCACGGGCGAGCAGTTCTTC
CAIKGSLKITGEQFF
>16|NA|TRBD1|TRBJ2-7|TRBV5-1
TGCGCCAGCAGTTCTATCGGACAGGGGGTTTCGTACGAGCAGTACTTC
CASSSIGQGVSYEQYF
>15|many|TRBD1|TRBJ2-3|TRBV5-6
TGTGCCAGCAGCGACCGGGACAGGGGATGGAATACGCAGTATTTT
CASSDRDRGWNTQYF
>15|many|NA|TRBJ1-4|TRBV20-1
TGCAGTGCCCTACCGGTTGACAGAAATAATGAAAAACTGTTTTTT
CSALPVDRNNEKLFF
>15|many|NA|TRBJ2-7|TRBV5-1
TGCGCCAGCAGCTTGGGACTCGGAAACGCCTACGAGCAGTACTTC
CASSLGLGNAYEQYF
>14|many|TRBD1|TRBJ1-2|TRBV24-1
TGTGCCACCAGGGGGACAGAAGTGGAGTATGGCTACACCTTC
CATRGTEVEYGYTF
>14|many|NA|TRBJ1-2|TRBV28
TGTGCCAGCAGTGTTGTGGGACCTGGTGGAGGCTACACCTTC
CASSVVGPGGGYTF
>13|many|NA|TRBJ2-3|TRBV5-1
TGCGCCAGCAGCGGCGACAGCACAGATACGCAGTATTTT
CASSGDSTDTQYF
>14|many|NA|TRBJ2-1|TRBV28
TGTGCCAGCAGCCCCCCACGGGGGGCCGCTGAGCAGTTCTTC
CASSPPRGAAEQFF
>13|many|TRBD1|TRBJ1-1|TRBV29-1
TGCAGCGTTGAGGACAGGGGCGGACTGAGAGCTTTCTTT
CSVEDRGGLRAFF
>17|NA|TRBD2|TRBJ2-2|TRBV6-1
TGTGCCAGCAGTCGGACTAGCGGGAGGTCGAACACCGGGGAGCTGTTTTTT
CASSRTSGRSNTGELFF
>14|NA|NA|TRBJ1-5|TRBV7-8
TGTGCCAGCAGCCTAATGGCAGGAAATCAGCCCCAGCATTTT
CASSLMAGNQPQHF
>14|many|NA|TRBJ2-5|TRBV5-1
TGCGCCAGCAGCTTGGTGCTCGCACAAGAGACCCAGTACTTC
CASSLVLAQETQYF
>13|many|NA|TRBJ1-5|TRBV4-3
TGCGCCAGCAGCCAAGATGATGGTCGGCCCCAGCATTTT
CASSQDDGRPQHF
>18|NA|NA|TRBJ2-6|TRBV11-1
TGTGCCAGCAGCTTAGGGGGGACACTAAACTCTGGGGCCAACGGCCTGACTTTC
CASSLGGTLNSGANGLTF
>17|many|TRBD2|TRBJ2-1|TRBV19
TGTGCCAGTAGTAGGGAGGGAACAGGATTCGGCTACAATGAGCAGTTCTTC
CASSREGTGFGYNEQFF
>15|many|NA|TRBJ2-7|TRBV6-2/TRBV6-3
TGTGCCAGCAGCCCCTCGGACTCCAGCTCCTACGAGCAGTACTTC
CASSPSDSSSYEQYF
>13|NA|TRBD2|TRBJ2-1|TRBV5-4
TGTGCCAGCAGCTTTGGGAGGGCGCGTGAGCAGTTCTTC
CASSFGRAREQFF
>16|many|TRBD2|TRBJ2-7|TRBV5-1
TGCGCCAGCAGCCCGACATGGGGGGGAAACCCCTACGAGCAGTACTTC
CASSPTWGGNPYEQYF
>16|many|NA|TRBJ1-3|TRBV28
TGTGCCAGCAGTCCCCGAGGAAGGGCGGCGGGGAACACCATATATTTT
CASSPRGRAAGNTIYF
>15|many|NA|TRBJ2-6|TRBV29-1
TGCAGCGTCCCCTCCAGGGACTCTGGGGCCAACGTCCTGACTTTC
CSVPSRDSGANVLTF
>16|NA|TRBD2|TRBJ2-7|TRBV5-1
TGCGCCAGCAGCTTAACTAGCGGGAGGCTCTCCTCCGAGCAGTACTTC
CASSLTSGRLSSEQYF
>18|many|TRBD1|TRBJ2-5|TRBV11-2
TGTGCCAGCAGCTTAGGTGATAGGACAGGTGCCTTAAAGGAGACCCAGTACTTC
CASSLGDRTGALKETQYF
>15|many|TRBD1|TRBJ1-5|TRBV9
TGTGCCAGCAGCCCTACGGACAGGGGACCTCAGCCCCAGCATTTT
CASSPTDRGPQPQHF
>14|many|TRBD1|TRBJ1-1|TRBV5-1
TGCGCCAGCAGCCACACAGGGGGGAGCACTGAAGCTTTCTTT
CASSHTGGSTEAFF
>13|many|TRBD1|TRBJ1-4|TRBV27
TGTGCCAGCCGGACAGGGTTTGGGGAAAAACTGTTTTTT
CASRTGFGEKLFF
>16|many|TRBD2|TRBJ2-1|TRBV5-6
TGTGCCAGCAGCTCTATAGCGGGAAGGACCTACAATGATCAGTTCTTC
CASSSIAGRTYNDQFF
>12|few|NA|TRBJ2-7|TRBV29-1
TGCAGCGTTGAGGGCACTTCCTACGAGCAGTACTTC
CSVEGTSYEQYF
>11|many|NA|TRBJ2-5|TRBV5-1
TGCGCCAGCAGCTTGTACGAGACCCAGTACTTC
CASSLYETQYF
>13|NA|NA|TRBJ2-7|TRBV4-2
TGTGCCAGCAGCCAAGATCTTCTTTTCGCGCAGTACTTC
CASSQDLLFAQYF
>12|NA|NA|TRBJ2-3|TRBV9
TGTGCCAGCAGCGTAGTAGAGGATACGCAGTATTTT
CASSVVEDTQYF
>13|NA|NA|TRBJ2-7|TRBV20-1
TGCAGTGGGGTGTTCCGTGGAGGGAGCGAGCAGTACTTC
CSGVFRGGSEQYF
>12|many|NA|TRBJ1-1|TRBV29-1
TGCAGCGTTGATCGCAAGAACACTGAAGCTTTCTTT
CSVDRKNTEAFF
>13|many|TRBD1|TRBJ2-7|TRBV3-1
TGTGCCAGCACAGGGGGCGGTTTAGACGAGCAGTACTTC
CASTGGGLDEQYF